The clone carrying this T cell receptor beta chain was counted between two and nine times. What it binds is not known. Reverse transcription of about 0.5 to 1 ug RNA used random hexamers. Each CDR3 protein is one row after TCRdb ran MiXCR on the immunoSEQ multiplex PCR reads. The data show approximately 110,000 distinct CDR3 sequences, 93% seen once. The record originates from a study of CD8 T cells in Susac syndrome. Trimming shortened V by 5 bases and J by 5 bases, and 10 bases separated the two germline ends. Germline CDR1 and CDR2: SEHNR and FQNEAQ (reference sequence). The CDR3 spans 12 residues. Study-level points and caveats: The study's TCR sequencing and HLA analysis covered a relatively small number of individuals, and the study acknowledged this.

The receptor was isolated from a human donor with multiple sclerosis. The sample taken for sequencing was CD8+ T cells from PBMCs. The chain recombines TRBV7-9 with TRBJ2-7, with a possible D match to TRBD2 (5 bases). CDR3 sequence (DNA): TGTGCCAGCAGCGTCGGGATCAACGAGCAGTACTTC. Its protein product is CASSVGINEQYF.